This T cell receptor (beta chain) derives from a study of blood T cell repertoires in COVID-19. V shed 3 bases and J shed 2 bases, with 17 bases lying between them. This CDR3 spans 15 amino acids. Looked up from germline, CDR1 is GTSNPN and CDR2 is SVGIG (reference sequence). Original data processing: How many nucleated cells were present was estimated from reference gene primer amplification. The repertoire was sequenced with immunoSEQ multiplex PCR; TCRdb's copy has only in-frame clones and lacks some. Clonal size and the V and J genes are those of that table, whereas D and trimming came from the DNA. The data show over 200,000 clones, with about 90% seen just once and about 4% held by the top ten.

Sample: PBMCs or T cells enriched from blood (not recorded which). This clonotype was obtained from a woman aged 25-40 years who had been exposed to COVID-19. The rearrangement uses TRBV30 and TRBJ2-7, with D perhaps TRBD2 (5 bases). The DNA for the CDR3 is TGTGCCTGGAGCTCTCCGGTTAGCGTTCCCTACGAGCAGTACTTC. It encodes CAWSSPVSVPYEQYF.